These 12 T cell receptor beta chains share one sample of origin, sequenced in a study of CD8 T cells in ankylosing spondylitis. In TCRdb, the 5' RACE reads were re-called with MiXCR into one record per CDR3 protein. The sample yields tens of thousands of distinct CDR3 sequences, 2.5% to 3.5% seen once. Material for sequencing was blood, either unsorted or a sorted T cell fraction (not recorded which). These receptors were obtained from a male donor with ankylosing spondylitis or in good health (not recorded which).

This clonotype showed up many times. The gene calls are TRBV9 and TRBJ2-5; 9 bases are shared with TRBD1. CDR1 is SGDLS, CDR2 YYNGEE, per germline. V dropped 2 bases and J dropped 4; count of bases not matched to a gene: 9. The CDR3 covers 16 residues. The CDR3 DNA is TGTGCCAGCAGCGTGGGCCGGGACAGGGAGGCAGAGACCCAGTACTTC. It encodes CASSVGRDREAETQYF.

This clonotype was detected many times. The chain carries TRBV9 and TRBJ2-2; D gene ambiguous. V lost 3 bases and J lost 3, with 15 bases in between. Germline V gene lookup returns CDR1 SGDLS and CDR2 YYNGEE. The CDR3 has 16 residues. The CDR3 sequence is CASSGHLTMDTGELFF. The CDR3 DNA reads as TGTGCCAGCAGCGGTCATCTGACCATGGACACCGGGGAGCTGTTTTTT.

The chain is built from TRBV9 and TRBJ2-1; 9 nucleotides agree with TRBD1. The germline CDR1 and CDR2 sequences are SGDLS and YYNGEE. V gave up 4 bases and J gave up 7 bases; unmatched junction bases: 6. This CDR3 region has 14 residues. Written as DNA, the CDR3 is TGTGCCAGCAGCTTCGGGACAGGGTCTAATGAGCAGTTCTTC. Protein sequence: CASSFGTGSNEQFF.

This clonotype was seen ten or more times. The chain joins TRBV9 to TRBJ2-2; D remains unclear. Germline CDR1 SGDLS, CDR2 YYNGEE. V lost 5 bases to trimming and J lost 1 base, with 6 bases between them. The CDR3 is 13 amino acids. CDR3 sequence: CASREQNTGELFF. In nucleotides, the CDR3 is TGTGCCAGCAGGGAGCAGAACACCGGGGAGCTGTTTTTT.

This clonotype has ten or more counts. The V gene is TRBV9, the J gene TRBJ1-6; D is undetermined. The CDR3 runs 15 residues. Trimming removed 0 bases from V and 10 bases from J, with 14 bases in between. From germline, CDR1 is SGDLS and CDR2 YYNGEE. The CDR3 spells CASSVDSSRGSPLHF. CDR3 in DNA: TGTGCCAGCAGCGTAGATTCTAGTAGAGGCTCACCCCTCCACTTT.

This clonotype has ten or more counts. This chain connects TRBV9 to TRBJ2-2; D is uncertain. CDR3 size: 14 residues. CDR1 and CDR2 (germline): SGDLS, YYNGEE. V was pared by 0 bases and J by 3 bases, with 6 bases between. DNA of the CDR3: TGTGCCAGCAGCGTAGCGTCGGACACCGGGGAGCTGTTTTTT. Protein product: CASSVASDTGELFF.

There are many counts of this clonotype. CDR3 in amino acids: CASSPDLDSPLHF. Here the CDR3 DNA reads TGTGCCAGCAGCCCAGACTTGGATTCACCCCTCCACTTT. This chain uses TRBV9 with TRBJ1-6; D gene ambiguous. Trimming took off 4 bases at V and 8 bases at J, with 10 bases between the two ends. Germline V lookup: CDR1 SGDLS, CDR2 YYNGEE. This CDR3 region has 13 residues.

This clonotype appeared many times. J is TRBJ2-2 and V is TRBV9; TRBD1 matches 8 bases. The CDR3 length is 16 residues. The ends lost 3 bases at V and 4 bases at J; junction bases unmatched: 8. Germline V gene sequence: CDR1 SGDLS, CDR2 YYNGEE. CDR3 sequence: CASSAPGQARTGELFF. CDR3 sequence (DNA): TGTGCCAGCAGCGCCCCGGGACAGGCTCGCACCGGGGAGCTGTTTTTT.

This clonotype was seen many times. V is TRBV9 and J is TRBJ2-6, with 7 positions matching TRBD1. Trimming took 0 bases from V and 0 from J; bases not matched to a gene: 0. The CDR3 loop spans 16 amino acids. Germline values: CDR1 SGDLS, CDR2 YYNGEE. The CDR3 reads CASSVGDSSGANVLTF. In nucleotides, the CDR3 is TGTGCCAGCAGCGTAGGGGACAGCTCTGGGGCCAACGTCCTGACTTTC.

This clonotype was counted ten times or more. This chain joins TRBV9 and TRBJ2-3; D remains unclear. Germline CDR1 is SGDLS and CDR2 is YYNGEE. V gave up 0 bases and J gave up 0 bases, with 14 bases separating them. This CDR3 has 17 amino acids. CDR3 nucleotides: TGTGCCAGCAGCGTAGCTACGGCGTCGGCTAGCACAGATACGCAGTATTTT. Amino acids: CASSVATASASTDTQYF.

The CDR3: CASGRPHTGELFF. The CDR3 DNA follows: TGTGCCAGCGGGCGCCCTCACACCGGGGAGCTGTTTTTT. The chain combines TRBV9 with TRBJ2-2; D is undetermined. This CDR3 has 13 amino acids. V lost 7 bases, J lost 3 bases, and 10 bases lay in between. CDR1 is SGDLS and CDR2 is YYNGEE in the germline V gene.

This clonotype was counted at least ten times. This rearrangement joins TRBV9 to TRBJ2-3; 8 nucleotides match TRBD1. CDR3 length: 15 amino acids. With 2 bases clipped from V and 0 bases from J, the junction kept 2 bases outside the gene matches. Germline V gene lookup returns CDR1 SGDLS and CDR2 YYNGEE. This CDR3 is CASSVWDRSTDTQYF. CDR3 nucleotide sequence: TGTGCCAGCAGCGTCTGGGACAGGAGCACAGATACGCAGTATTTT.